This T cell receptor beta chain was sequenced during a study of CD8+CD57+ T cells in acquired aplastic anemia. Turning to the study itself: Recorded DNA amounts for sorted CD4+ and CD8+ cells had an average of 3.2 ug. Healthy CD8+ samples averaged about 11.0 million reads.

Turning to this clonotype: Its specificity is unknown.

Trimming removed 2 bases from V and 1 base from J, with 11 bases in between. The CDR3 spans 15 residues. Looked up from germline, CDR1 is SGHTA and CDR2 is FQGTGA. Overall study findings and caveats: In CD8+ cells, Simpson's diversity showed no significant difference between patients and controls. Shared by patients and controls, 25 to 30 CD8+ CDR3s were abundant in patients.

Profiling of TCR beta VDJ combinations and CDR3 sequences used genomic DNA as template. TCRdb used MiXCR to reprocess the reads, holding one entry per CDR3 protein. This sample has 200,000 to 250,000 distinct CDR3 sequences, with 30% to 40% found just once. This TCR was sampled from a human donor in good health, serving as a control. J is TRBJ1-1 and V is TRBV7-3; D gene uncertain. The source material was sorted CD4+, CD8+, or CD8+CD57+ T cells (not recorded which) from PBMCs. The CDR3 sequence is CASSLVAGTNTEAFF. CDR3 nucleotides: TGTGCCAGCAGCTTAGTCGCAGGTACGAACACTGAAGCTTTCTTT.